The 2 T cell receptor beta chains given below trace back to one sample, sequenced in a study of glioma-infiltrating T cells. Amplification of TCR alpha and beta CDR3 regions from RNA used iRepertoire nested multiplex PCR. Each CDR3 protein gets one entry after TCRdb re-called the multiplex PCR reads with MiXCR. The sample contains more than 95,000 distinct CDR3 sequences, roughly 24% of which appear only once. The specimen sequenced was glioma tissue, nonneoplastic brain tissue, or PBMCs (not recorded which). The receptors originated from a human donor with low-grade glioma or glioblastoma, undergoing nonglioma brain surgery, or in good health (not recorded which).

Comment on this clonotype: The junction shows a germline mismatch at one end, possibly a read error. This chain uses TRBV28 with TRBJ1-1; unclear D gene. This CDR3 contains 14 residues. Germline CDR1 is MDHEN and CDR2 is SYDVKM. The CDR3 protein is CASRFQNLNTAAFF. CDR3 nucleotides: TGTGCCAGCCGTTTCCAGAATCTAAACACTGCCGCTTTCTTT.

As concerns this clonotype: The missing conserved phenylalanine or tryptophan at the end of this CDR3 makes a read error likely. The gene calls are TRBV12-3 or TRBV12-4 and TRBJ2-5; possibly TRBD1 or TRBD2 for D (5 bases each). Trimming took off 4 bases at V and 7 bases at J, with 13 bases between the two ends. The CDR3 has 13 amino acids. This CDR3 is CASSSRDPGTQYL. CDR3 DNA sequence: TGTGCCAGCAGTTCCCGGGACCCCGGGACCCAGTACTTA.